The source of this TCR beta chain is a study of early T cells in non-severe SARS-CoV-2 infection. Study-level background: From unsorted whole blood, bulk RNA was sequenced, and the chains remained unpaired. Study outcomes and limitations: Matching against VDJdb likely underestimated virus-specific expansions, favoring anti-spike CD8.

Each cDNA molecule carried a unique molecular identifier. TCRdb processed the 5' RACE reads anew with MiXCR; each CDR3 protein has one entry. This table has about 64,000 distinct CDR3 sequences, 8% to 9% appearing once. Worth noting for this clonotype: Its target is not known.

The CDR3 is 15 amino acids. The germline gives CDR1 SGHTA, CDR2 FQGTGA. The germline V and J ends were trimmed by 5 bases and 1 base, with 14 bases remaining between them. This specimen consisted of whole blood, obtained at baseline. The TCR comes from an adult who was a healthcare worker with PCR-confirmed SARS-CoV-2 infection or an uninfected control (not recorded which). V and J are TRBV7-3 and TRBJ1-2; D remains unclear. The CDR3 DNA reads TGTGCCAGCAGCCCGCAGCCCGACGGTAACTATGGCTACACCTTC. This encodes CASSPQPDGNYGYTF.